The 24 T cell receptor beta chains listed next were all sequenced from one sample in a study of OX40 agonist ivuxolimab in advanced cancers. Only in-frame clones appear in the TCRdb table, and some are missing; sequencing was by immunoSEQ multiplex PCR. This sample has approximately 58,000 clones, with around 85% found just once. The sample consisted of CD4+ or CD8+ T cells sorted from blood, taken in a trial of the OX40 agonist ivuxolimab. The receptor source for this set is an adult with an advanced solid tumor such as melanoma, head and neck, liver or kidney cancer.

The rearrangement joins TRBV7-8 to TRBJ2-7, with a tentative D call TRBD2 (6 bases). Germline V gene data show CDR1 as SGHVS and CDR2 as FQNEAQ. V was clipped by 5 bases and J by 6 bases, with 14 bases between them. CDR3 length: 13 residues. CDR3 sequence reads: CASSPVPRGEQYF. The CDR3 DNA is TGTGCCAGCAGCCCCGTTCCGCGGGGCGAGCAGTACTTC.

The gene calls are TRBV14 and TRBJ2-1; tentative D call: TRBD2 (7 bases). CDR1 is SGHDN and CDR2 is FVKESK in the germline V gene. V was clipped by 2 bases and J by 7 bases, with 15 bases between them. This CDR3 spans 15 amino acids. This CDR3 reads CASSQRGGPGNEQFF. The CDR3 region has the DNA TGTGCCAGCAGCCAAAGGGGGGGCCCGGGAAATGAGCAGTTCTTC.

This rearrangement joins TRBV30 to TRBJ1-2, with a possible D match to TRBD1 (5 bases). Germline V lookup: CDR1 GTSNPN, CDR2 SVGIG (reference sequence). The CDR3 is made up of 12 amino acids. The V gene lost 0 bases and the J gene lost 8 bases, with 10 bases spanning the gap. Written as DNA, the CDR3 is TGTGCCTGGAGTGTGGGGGTGGGAGGCTACACCTTC. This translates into CAWSVGVGGYTF.

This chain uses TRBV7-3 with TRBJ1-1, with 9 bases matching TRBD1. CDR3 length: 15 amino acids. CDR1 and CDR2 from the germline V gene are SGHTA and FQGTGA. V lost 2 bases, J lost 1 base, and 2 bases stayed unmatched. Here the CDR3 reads CASSLEDRGNTEAFF. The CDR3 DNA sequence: TGTGCCAGCAGCTTAGAGGACAGGGGGAACACTGAAGCTTTCTTT.

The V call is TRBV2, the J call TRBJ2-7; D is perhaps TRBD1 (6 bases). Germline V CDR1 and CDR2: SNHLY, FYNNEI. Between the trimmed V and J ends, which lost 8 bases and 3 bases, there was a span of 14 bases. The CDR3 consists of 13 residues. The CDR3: CASGDTPNYEQYF. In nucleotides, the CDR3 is TGTGCCAGCGGGGACACGCCGAACTACGAGCAGTACTTC.

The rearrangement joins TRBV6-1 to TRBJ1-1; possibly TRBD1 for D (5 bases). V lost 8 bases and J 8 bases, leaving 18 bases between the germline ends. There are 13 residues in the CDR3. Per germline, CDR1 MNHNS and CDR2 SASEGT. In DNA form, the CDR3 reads TGTGCCAGCCGGGGCGGGGTCGAGTTGGAAGCTTTCTTT. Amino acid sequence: CASRGGVELEAFF.

The CDR3 DNA sequence: TGTGCCAGCAGCCCGCTGTCAAGGGGACAGGGGGCGGAATACGAGCAGTACTTC. Amino acids: CASSPLSRGQGAEYEQYF. The rearrangement links TRBV11-2 to TRBJ2-7; the match to TRBD1 covers 12 bases. The J segment lost 4 bases and the V segment lost 5 bases, leaving 15 bases of the junction unmatched. The CDR3 totals 18 residues. Germline V lookup: CDR1 SGHAT, CDR2 FQNNGV.

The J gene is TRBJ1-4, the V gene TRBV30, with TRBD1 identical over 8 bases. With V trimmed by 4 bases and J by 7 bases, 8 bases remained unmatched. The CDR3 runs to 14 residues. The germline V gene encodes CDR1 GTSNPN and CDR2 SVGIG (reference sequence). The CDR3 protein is CAWTPDRVPEKLFF. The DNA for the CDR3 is TGTGCCTGGACCCCGGACAGGGTTCCTGAAAAACTGTTTTTT.

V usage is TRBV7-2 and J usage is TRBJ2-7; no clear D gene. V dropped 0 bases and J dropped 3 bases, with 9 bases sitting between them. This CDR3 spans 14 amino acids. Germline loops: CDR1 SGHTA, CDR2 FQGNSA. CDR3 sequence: CASSLAFGSYEQYF. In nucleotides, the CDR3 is TGTGCCAGCAGCTTAGCGTTCGGAAGCTACGAGCAGTACTTC.

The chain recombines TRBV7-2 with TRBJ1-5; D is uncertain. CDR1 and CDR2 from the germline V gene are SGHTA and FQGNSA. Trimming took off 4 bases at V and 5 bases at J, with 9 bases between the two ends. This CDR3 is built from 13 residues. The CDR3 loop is CASSSVSYQPQHF. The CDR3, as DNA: TGTGCCAGCAGCTCGGTCAGTTATCAGCCCCAGCATTTT.

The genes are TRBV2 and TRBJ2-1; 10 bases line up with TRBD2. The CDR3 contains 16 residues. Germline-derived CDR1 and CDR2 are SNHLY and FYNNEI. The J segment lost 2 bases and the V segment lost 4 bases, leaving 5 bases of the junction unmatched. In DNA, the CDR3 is TGTGCCAGCAGTGTCGGACTAGCGGCCACCTACAATGAGCAGTTCTTC. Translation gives CASSVGLAATYNEQFF.

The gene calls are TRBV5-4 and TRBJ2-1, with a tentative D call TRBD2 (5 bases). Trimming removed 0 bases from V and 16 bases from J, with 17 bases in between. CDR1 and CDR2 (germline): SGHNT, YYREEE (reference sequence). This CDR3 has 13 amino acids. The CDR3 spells CASSLDHEGRKFF. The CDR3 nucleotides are TGTGCCAGCAGCTTGGACCACGAGGGTCGGAAATTCTTC.

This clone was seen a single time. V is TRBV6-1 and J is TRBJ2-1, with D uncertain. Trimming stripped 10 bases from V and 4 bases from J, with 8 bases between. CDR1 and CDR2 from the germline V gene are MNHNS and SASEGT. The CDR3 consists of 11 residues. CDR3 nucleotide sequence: TGTGCCACATACAAGTACAATGAGCAGTTCTTC. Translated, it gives CATYKYNEQFF.

The DNA of the CDR3 is TGTGCCAGCTCTGCCCCACCCCACACAGATACGCAGTATTTT. This gives the protein CASSAPPHTDTQYF. The chain recombines TRBV11-2 with TRBJ2-3; D unclear. The CDR3 is 14 residues long. The V gene lost 8 bases and the J gene lost 2 bases, with 14 bases spanning the gap. The germline V gene has CDR1 SGHAT and CDR2 FQNNGV.

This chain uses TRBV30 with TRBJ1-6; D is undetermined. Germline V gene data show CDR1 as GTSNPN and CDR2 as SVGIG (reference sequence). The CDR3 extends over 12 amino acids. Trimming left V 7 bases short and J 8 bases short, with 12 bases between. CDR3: CALKGRHSPLHF. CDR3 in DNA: TGTGCCTTGAAGGGAAGGCATTCACCCCTCCACTTT.

Here the CDR3 DNA reads TGTGCCAGCAGCCCCAGGGGAGGTGGCACCGGGGAGCTGTTTTTT. Its translation: CASSPRGGGTGELFF. The gene calls are TRBV7-3 and TRBJ2-2, with D perhaps given as TRBD1 or TRBD2 (6 bases each). The CDR3 extends over 15 amino acids. Germline assignment: CDR1 SGHTA and CDR2 FQGTGA. The ends were cut back, 5 bases at V and 4 bases at J, with 14 bases in the middle.

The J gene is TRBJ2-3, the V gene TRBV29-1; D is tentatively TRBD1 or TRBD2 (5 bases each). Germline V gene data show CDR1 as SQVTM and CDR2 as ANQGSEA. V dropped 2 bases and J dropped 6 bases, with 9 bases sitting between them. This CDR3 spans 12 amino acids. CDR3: CSVELAGDTQYF. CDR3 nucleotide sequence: TGCAGCGTTGAACTAGCAGGGGATACGCAGTATTTT.

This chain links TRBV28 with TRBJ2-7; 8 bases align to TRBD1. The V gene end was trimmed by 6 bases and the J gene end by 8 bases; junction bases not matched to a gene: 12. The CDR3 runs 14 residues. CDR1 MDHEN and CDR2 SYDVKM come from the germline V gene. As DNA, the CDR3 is TGTGCCAGCAGCTATGGACAGGGACTTATGAAGCAGTACTTC. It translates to CASSYGQGLMKQYF.

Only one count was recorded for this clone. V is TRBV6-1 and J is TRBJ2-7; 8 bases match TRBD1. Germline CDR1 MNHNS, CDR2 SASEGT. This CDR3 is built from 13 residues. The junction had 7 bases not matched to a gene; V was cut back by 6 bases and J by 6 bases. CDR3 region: CASSPRTGFEQYF. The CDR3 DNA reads TGTGCCAGCAGCCCAAGGACAGGGTTCGAGCAGTACTTC.

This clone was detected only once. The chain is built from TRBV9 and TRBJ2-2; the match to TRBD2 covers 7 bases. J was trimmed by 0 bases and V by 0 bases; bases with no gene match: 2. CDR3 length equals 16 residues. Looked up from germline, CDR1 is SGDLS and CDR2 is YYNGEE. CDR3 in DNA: TGTGCCAGCAGCGTAGTAGCGGGCACGAACACCGGGGAGCTGTTTTTT. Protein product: CASSVVAGTNTGELFF.

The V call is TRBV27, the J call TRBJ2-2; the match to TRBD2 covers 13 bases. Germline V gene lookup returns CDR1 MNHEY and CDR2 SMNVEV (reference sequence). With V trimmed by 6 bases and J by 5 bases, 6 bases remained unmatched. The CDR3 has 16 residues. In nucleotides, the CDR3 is TGTGCCAGCAGGAAGGGACTAGCGGGATTGACCGGGGAGCTGTTTTTT. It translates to CASRKGLAGLTGELFF.

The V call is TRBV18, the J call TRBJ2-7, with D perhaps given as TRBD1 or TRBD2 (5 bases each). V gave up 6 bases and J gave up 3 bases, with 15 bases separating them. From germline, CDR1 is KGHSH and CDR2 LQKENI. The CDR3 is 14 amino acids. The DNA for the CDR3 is TGTGCCAGCTCCCAGACAGCGGAGCTCTACGAGCAGTACTTC. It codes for CASSQTAELYEQYF.

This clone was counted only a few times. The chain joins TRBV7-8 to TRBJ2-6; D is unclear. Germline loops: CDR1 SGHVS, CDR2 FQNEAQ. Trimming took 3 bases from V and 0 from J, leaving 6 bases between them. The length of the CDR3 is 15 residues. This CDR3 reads CASSFYNSGANVLTF. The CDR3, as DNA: TGTGCCAGCAGCTTTTACAACTCTGGGGCCAACGTCCTGACTTTC. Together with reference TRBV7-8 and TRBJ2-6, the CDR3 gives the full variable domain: GAGVSQSPRYKVAKRGQDVALRCDPISGHVSLFWYQQALGQGPEFLTYFQNEAQLDKSGLPSDRFFAERPEGSVSTLKIQRTQQEDSAVYLCASSFYNSGANVLTFGAGSRLTVL.

The CDR3 DNA reads TGTGCCACCAGCAGAGGTCGAGGACAGTCCCAAGAGACCCAGTACTTC. It specifies CATSRGRGQSQETQYF. The chain uses TRBV15 and TRBJ2-5, with a possible D match to TRBD1 (6 bases). CDR1 LNHNV and CDR2 YYDKDF come from the germline V gene (reference sequence). Trimming pared 1 base from V and 1 base from J, leaving 13 bases between. The CDR3 has 16 amino acids.